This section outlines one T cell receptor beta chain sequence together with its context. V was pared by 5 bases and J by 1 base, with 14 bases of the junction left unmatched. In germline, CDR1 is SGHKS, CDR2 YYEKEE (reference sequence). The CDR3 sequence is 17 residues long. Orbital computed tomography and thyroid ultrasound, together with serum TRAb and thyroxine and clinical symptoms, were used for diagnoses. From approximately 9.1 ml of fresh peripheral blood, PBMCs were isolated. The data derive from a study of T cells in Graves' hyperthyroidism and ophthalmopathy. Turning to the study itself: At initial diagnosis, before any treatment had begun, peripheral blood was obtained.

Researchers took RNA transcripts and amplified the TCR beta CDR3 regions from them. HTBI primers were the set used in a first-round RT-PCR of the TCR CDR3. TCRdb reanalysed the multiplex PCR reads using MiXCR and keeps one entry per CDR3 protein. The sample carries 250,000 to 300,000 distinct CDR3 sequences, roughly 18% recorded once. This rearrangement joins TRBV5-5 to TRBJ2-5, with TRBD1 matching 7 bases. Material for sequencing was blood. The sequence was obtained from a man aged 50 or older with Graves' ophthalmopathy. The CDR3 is CASSLPQTGAPQETQYF. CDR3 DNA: TGTGCCAGCAGTCTCCCTCAAACAGGGGCCCCCCAAGAGACCCAGTACTTC. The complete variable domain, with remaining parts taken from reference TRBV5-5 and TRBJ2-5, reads DAGVTQSPTHLIKTRGQQVTLRCSPISGHKSVSWYQQVLGQGPQFIFQYYEKEERGRGNFPDRFSARQFPNYSSELNVNALLLGDSALYLCASSLPQTGAPQETQYFGPGTRLLVL.